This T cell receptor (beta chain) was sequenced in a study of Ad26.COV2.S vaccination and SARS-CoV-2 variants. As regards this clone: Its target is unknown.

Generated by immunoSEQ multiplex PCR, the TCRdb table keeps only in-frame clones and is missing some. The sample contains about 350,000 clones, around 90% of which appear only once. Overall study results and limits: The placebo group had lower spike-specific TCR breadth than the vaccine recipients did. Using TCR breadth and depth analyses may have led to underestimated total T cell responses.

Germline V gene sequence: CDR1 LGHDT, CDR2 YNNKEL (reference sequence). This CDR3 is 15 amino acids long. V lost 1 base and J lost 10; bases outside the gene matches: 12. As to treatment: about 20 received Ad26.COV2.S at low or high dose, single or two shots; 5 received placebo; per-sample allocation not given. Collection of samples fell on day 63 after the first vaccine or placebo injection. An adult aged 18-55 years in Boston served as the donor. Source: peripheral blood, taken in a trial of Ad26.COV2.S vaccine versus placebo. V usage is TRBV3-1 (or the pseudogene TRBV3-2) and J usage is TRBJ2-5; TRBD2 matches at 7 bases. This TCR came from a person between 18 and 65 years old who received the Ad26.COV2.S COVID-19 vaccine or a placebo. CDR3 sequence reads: CASSQGAAGGKDQYF. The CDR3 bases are TGTGCCAGCAGCCAAGGTGCAGCCGGGGGGAAGGACCAGTACTTC.